These T cell receptor beta chains were read from a single sample in a study of T cell responses to AZD1222 COVID-19 vaccine. The assay was immunoSEQ multiplex PCR, and TCRdb's table has in-frame clones only and misses some. The table records fewer than 110,000 clones, approximately 86% of them present only once. Sequences were derived from peripheral blood, sampled on day 0 of AZD1222 vaccination. The receptor set was obtained from an adult in good health. Each CDR3 is given with its conserved first and last residue. The D gene is left open where the match is weak. A clone size is listed for some rows: how often the clone was seen (once, few, many), or a class if it is expanded.

CDR3 protein,CDR3 DNA,clone size,J gene,D gene,V gene
CASSLDTGEDGKYF,TGCGCCAGCAGCTTGGATACAGGGGAGGATGGGAAGTATTTT,NA,TRBJ2-3,NA,TRBV5-1
CASSLDRVRSYEQYF,TGTGCCAGCAGCCTAGACAGGGTCCGATCCTACGAGCAGTACTTC,NA,TRBJ2-7,TRBD1,TRBV7-9
CASSLALGLAGRETQYF,TGTGCCAGCAGCTTAGCCCTCGGACTAGCGGGCAGGGAGACCCAGTACTTC,once,TRBJ2-5,TRBD2,TRBV7-2
CASSLAENTEAFF,TGTGCCAGCAGCTTAGCTGAAAACACTGAAGCTTTCTTT,NA,TRBJ1-1,NA,TRBV7-2
CASSLPPRTGPGGELFF,TGTGCCAGCAGTTTACCCCCGCGGACAGGTCCGGGCGGGGAGCTGTTTTTT,NA,TRBJ2-2,TRBD1,TRBV27
CASSSRHIAYGYTF,TGTGCCAGCAGCTCTCGACATATTGCCTATGGCTACACCTTC,once,TRBJ1-2,NA,TRBV7-2
CASSLDSSIMNTEAFF,TGCGCCAGCAGCTTGGATTCATCTATTATGAACACTGAAGCTTTCTTT,NA,TRBJ1-1,NA,TRBV5-1
CAWGSGGQETQYF,TGTGCCTGGGGTAGCGGGGGCCAAGAGACCCAGTACTTC,few,TRBJ2-5,TRBD2,TRBV30
CATSDRRANQNTGELFF,TGTGCCACCAGTGATCGCAGGGCGAATCAGAACACCGGGGAGCTGTTTTTT,NA,TRBJ2-2,NA,TRBV24-1
CASSLDRGWTEAFF,TGTGCCAGCAGCTTGGACAGGGGGTGGACTGAAGCTTTCTTT,NA,TRBJ1-1,TRBD1,TRBV5-4
CASSENTEAFF,TGTGCCAGCAGTGAAAACACTGAAGCTTTCTTT,few,TRBJ1-1,NA,TRBV25-1
CASKQTPTGGTEAFF,TGTGCCAGCAAGCAGACCCCAACAGGGGGCACTGAAGCTTTCTTT,NA,TRBJ1-1,TRBD1,TRBV7-2
CASSRQPLEAFF,TGTGCCAGCTCTAGACAGCCCCTTGAAGCTTTCTTT,NA,TRBJ1-1,NA,TRBV28
CASSSQGSAFF,TGTGCCAGCAGTTCCCAGGGGTCAGCTTTCTTT,NA,TRBJ1-1,NA,TRBV12-3/TRBV12-4
CASSLGAYNEQFF,TGTGCTAGCAGCTTAGGAGCCTACAATGAGCAGTTCTTC,once,TRBJ2-1,NA,TRBV7-7
CASSLAQGPVAKNIQYF,TGTGCCAGCAGCTTAGCGCAGGGGCCGGTCGCCAAAAACATTCAGTACTTC,NA,TRBJ2-4,NA,TRBV7-2
CSVEVLDRGAEAFF,TGCAGCGTTGAAGTCCTGGACAGGGGGGCTGAAGCTTTCTTT,NA,TRBJ1-1,TRBD1,TRBV29-1
CASSLATVYGYTF,TGTGCCAGCAGCTTAGCGACAGTCTATGGCTACACCTTC,NA,TRBJ1-2,NA,TRBV7-9
CASSGNYNEQFF,TGTGCCAGCAGCGGAAACTACAATGAGCAGTTCTTC,NA,TRBJ2-1,NA,TRBV5-4
CASSIAWGSGGSYEQYF,TGTGCCAGTAGTATAGCCTGGGGTAGCGGGGGTTCCTACGAGCAGTACTTC,NA,TRBJ2-7,TRBD2,TRBV19
CASSSPGQGVNTEAFF,TGTGCCAGCAGCTCGCCGGGACAGGGTGTTAACACTGAAGCTTTCTTT,NA,TRBJ1-1,TRBD1,TRBV5-5
CAWRHLGGGGYTF,TGTGCCTGGCGGCACCTGGGGGGAGGGGGCTACACCTTC,once,TRBJ1-2,NA,TRBV30
CASSHRGGSSYNEQFF,TGTGCCAGCAGCCATAGGGGCGGTAGCTCCTACAATGAGCAGTTCTTC,NA,TRBJ2-1,NA,TRBV6-2/TRBV6-3
CASSQEVGTNTGELFF,TGCGCCAGCAGCCAAGAAGTCGGAACGAACACCGGGGAGCTGTTTTTT,NA,TRBJ2-2,NA,TRBV4-3
CASSRQQGSTEAFF,TGTGCCAGCAGCCGTCAACAGGGGTCCACTGAAGCTTTCTTT,NA,TRBJ1-1,TRBD1,TRBV14
CASSYGLAGAYEQYF,TGTGCCAGCAGTTACGGACTAGCGGGAGCCTACGAGCAGTACTTC,medium-sized,TRBJ2-7,TRBD2,TRBV6-2/TRBV6-3
CASSYGGYQETQYF,TGTGCCAGCAGTTATGGAGGGTACCAAGAGACCCAGTACTTC,NA,TRBJ2-5,NA,TRBV6-2/TRBV6-3
CSASLGAGIGYTF,TGCAGTGCTAGTCTGGGGGCGGGTATTGGCTACACCTTC,once,TRBJ1-2,NA,TRBV20-1
CASSPILENTGELFF,TGTGCCAGCAGCCCGATACTGGAAAATACCGGGGAGCTGTTTTTT,NA,TRBJ2-2,NA,TRBV5-4
CASSLQGSNQPQHF,TGTGCCAGCAGCCTTCAGGGGTCCAATCAGCCCCAGCATTTT,NA,TRBJ1-5,NA,TRBV27
CAIRTRSSAGELFF,TGTGCCATCAGGACCCGCAGTAGCGCCGGGGAGCTGTTTTTT,NA,TRBJ2-2,NA,TRBV10-3
CASSPGQGGYGYTF,TGTGCCAGTAGTCCGGGACAGGGCGGCTATGGCTACACCTTC,NA,TRBJ1-2,TRBD1,TRBV19
CASSSTGARANYGYTF,TGTGCCAGCAGCTCCACAGGGGCCAGAGCTAACTATGGCTACACCTTC,NA,TRBJ1-2,TRBD1,TRBV7-2
CASSYRAGSNYEQYF,TGTGCCAGCAGTTACAGAGCGGGGTCTAACTACGAGCAGTACTTC,once,TRBJ2-7,TRBD2,TRBV6-5
CASSHGTPYEQYF,TGTGCCAGCAGCCACGGGACTCCCTACGAGCAGTACTTC,NA,TRBJ2-7,NA,TRBV3-1/TRBV3-2
CASSLGGSSYNEQFF,TGTGCCAGCAGCTTAGGCGGTAGCTCCTACAATGAGCAGTTCTTC,NA,TRBJ2-1,NA,TRBV11-3
CASSPRTGGSGANVLTF,TGTGCCAGCAGCCCAAGGACAGGGGGCTCTGGGGCCAACGTCCTGACTTTC,NA,TRBJ2-6,TRBD1,TRBV3-1/TRBV3-2
CAISELTGYGYTF,TGTGCCATCAGTGAGCTGACAGGCTATGGCTACACCTTC,once,TRBJ1-2,NA,TRBV10-3
CASSLTGIAGANVLTF,TGTGCCAGCAGTTTAACGGGTATAGCGGGGGCCAACGTCCTGACTTTC,NA,TRBJ2-6,NA,TRBV28
CASSTPRGPILLSNQPQHF,TGTGCCAGCAGTACCCCCAGGGGACCTATTCTTCTTAGCAATCAGCCCCAGCATTTT,NA,TRBJ1-5,NA,TRBV6-4
CASSFPGAHQPQHF,TGTGCCAGCAGTTTTCCGGGGGCCCATCAGCCCCAGCATTTT,NA,TRBJ1-5,NA,TRBV28
CASSQVQTFLGNTIYF,TGCGCCAGCAGCCAGGTACAGACCTTCCTGGGAAACACCATATATTTT,NA,TRBJ1-3,NA,TRBV4-3
CASSSGDALGYTF,TGTGCCAGCAGCTCTGGCGACGCTCTTGGCTACACCTTC,NA,TRBJ1-2,NA,TRBV3-1/TRBV3-2
CASNGPGTATYEQYF,TGTGCCAGCAATGGTCCCGGGACCGCTACCTACGAGCAGTACTTC,few,TRBJ2-7,NA,TRBV2
CASSQSLIQGRVNIQYF,TGCGCCAGCAGCCAATCCCTGATACAGGGAAGGGTGAACATTCAGTACTTC,NA,TRBJ2-4,NA,TRBV4-3
CASSIATGAHYGYTF,TGTGCCAGTAGTATTGCGACAGGGGCGCACTATGGCTACACCTTC,NA,TRBJ1-2,TRBD1,TRBV19
CASSHGVADTGELFF,TGTGCCAGCAGTCATGGGGTTGCGGACACCGGGGAGCTGTTTTTT,NA,TRBJ2-2,NA,TRBV25-1
CASSRTSWSGDTQYF,TGCGCCAGCAGTCGGACCTCTTGGAGTGGCGATACGCAGTATTTT,NA,TRBJ2-3,NA,TRBV23-1
CASSDGESGELFF,TGTGCCAGCAGTGACGGGGAGTCCGGGGAGCTGTTTTTT,once,TRBJ2-2,NA,TRBV6-4
CASSHLEGEAFF,TGTGCCAGCAGTCATCTAGAGGGCGAAGCTTTCTTT,NA,TRBJ1-1,NA,TRBV12-3/TRBV12-4
CASSQDSWGYGYTF,TGTGCCAGCAGCCAAGATTCTTGGGGGTATGGCTACACCTTC,NA,TRBJ1-2,NA,TRBV3-1/TRBV3-2
CASTQIRGGELFF,TGTGCCAGCACCCAGATCAGGGGCGGGGAGCTGTTTTTT,NA,TRBJ2-2,NA,TRBV11-1
CASRRTGGITEAFF,TGTGCCAGCAGACGGACAGGGGGGATCACTGAAGCTTTCTTT,few,TRBJ1-1,TRBD1,TRBV6-6
CASSLSTVNSNQPQHF,TGTGCCAGCTCACTATCCACTGTTAATAGCAATCAGCCCCAGCATTTT,NA,TRBJ1-5,NA,TRBV18